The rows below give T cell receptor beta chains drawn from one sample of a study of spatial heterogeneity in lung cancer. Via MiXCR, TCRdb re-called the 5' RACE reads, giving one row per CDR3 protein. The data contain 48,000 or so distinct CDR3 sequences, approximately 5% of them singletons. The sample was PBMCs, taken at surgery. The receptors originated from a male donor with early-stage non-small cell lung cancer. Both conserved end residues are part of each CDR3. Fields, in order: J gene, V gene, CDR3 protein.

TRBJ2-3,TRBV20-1,CSVSPGTRADTQYF
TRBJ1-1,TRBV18,CASSSTQTGFSTEAFF
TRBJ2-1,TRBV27,CASSLGPSSYNEQFF
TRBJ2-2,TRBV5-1,CASSFGTKDSGELFF
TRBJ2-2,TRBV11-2,CASRWLAVGELFF
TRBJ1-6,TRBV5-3,CARSPRVYNSPLHF
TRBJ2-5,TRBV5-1,CASSLVAVQETQYF
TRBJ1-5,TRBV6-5,CASSTGLGNQPQHF
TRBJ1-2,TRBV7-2,CASSPYYGYTF
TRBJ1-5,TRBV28,CASRTGDQPQHF
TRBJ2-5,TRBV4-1,CASTYHTSSVETQYF
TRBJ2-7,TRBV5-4,CASSSPQTGSHEQYF
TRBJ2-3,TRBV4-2,CASSPELAGGLSTDTQYF
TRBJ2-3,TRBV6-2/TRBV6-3,CASSPAASTDTQYF
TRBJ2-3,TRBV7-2,CASSLRGIGGYTDTQYF
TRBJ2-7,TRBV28,CASSLGSYEQYF